Reported below is one T cell receptor (beta chain). The protocol was immunoSEQ multiplex PCR, while the TCRdb copy is restricted to in-frame clones and leaves out a portion. The repertoire includes over 150,000 clones, approximately 90% of them detected once, and 1.3% to 1.5% sits in the top ten. The sample comes from a study of control samples from healthy donors and cancer patients. The V gene's germline CDR1 is SGHNT and CDR2 YENEEA. Trimming pared 5 bases from V and 7 bases from J, leaving 6 bases between. The CDR3 sequence is 11 residues long. The source material was blood. This TCR derives from a man aged 25-40 years in good health. This chain connects TRBV11-3 to TRBJ2-1; the D is unclear. CDR3 nucleotides: TGTGCCAGCAGCGGTTCAAATGAGCAGTTCTTC. It yields the protein CASSGSNEQFF.